Following are 14 T cell receptor beta chains from one sample sequenced in a study of early T cells in non-severe SARS-CoV-2 infection. TCRdb ran MiXCR on the 5' RACE reads and lists one entry per CDR3 protein. This table has around 46,000 distinct CDR3 sequences, 11% appearing once. The specimen sequenced was whole blood. These receptor sequences come from an adult who was a healthcare worker with PCR-confirmed SARS-CoV-2 infection or an uninfected control (not recorded which).

This clonotype appeared many times. The chain has TRBV6-5 and TRBJ1-2; no firm D call. Germline-derived CDR1 and CDR2 are MNHEY and SVGAGI. The CDR3 totals 15 residues. V was pared by 7 bases and J by 1 base, with 16 bases between. The CDR3 DNA follows: TGTGCCAGCACGCGCCTTCACAGCTTTAACTATGGCTACACCTTC. It yields the protein CASTRLHSFNYGYTF.

The chain joins TRBV19 to TRBJ2-7, with D maybe TRBD1 (6 bases). The CDR3 runs to 14 residues. CDR1 LNHDA and CDR2 SQIVND come from the germline V gene (reference sequence). V lost 8 bases to trimming and J lost 3 bases, with 17 bases between them. DNA of the CDR3: TGTGCCAGTGCCGTGGACAGCGTGAGCTACGAGCAGTACTTC. Its translation is CASAVDSVSYEQYF.

This clonotype has at least ten counts. The chain is built from TRBV4-3 and TRBJ1-2; D gene uncertain. Germline lookup yields CDR1 LGHNA and CDR2 YSLEER. The CDR3 extends over 16 amino acids. Trimming pared 0 bases from V and 8 bases from J, leaving 19 bases between. The CDR3 loop reads CASSQELIEGVGGYTF. The CDR3 DNA reads TGCGCCAGCAGCCAAGAGCTTATAGAAGGAGTTGGCGGCTACACCTTC.

At least ten counts were recorded for this clonotype. The V call is TRBV30, the J call TRBJ1-2; tentatively, D is TRBD1 (5 bases). Germline loops: CDR1 GTSNPN, CDR2 SVGIG (reference sequence). This CDR3 contains 13 residues. The ends were cut back, 5 bases at V and 4 bases at J, with 14 bases in the middle. The CDR3 sequence: CAWDSITLYGYTF. Written as DNA, the CDR3 is TGTGCCTGGGACAGCATTACCCTCTATGGCTACACCTTC.

This clonotype has just a few counts. The rearrangement uses TRBV30 and TRBJ2-7; 9 bases map to TRBD1. The V and J ends lost 6 bases and 2 bases, in that order; junction bases with no gene match: 8. The germline V gene encodes CDR1 GTSNPN and CDR2 SVGIG (reference sequence). The CDR3 has 14 amino acids. CDR3 DNA: TGTGCCTGTGCCGGGACAGGGTCAGCCTACGAGCAGTACTTC. It encodes CACAGTGSAYEQYF.

This clonotype was seen at least ten times. The J gene is TRBJ1-1, the V gene TRBV6-2 or TRBV6-3; possibly TRBD1 for D (5 bases). V lost 8 bases and J 3 bases, leaving 22 bases between the germline ends. CDR1 and CDR2 (germline): MNHEY, SVGEGT. This CDR3 comprises 16 residues. The CDR3: CASASKGVFKHTEAFF. The CDR3 coding sequence is TGTGCCAGCGCGTCAAAAGGGGTCTTCAAACACACTGAAGCTTTCTTT.

The rearrangement links TRBV5-1 to TRBJ2-6; no clear D gene. Trimming took 0 bases from V and 2 from J, leaving 6 bases between them. In germline, CDR1 is SGHRS, CDR2 YFSETQ. CDR3 length equals 15 residues. This CDR3 reads CASSLALPGANVLTF. Here the CDR3 DNA reads TGCGCCAGCAGCTTGGCTCTCCCTGGGGCCAACGTCCTGACTTTC.

In its sample, this clonotype was seen many times. The gene calls are TRBV4-2 and TRBJ2-5; D might be TRBD2 (6 bases). The CDR3 totals 17 residues. V lost 3 bases and J lost 2, with 19 bases in between. Per the germline V gene, CDR1 is LGHNA and CDR2 is YNFKEQ. The CDR3 protein is CASSHSKTGTGQETQYF. Written as DNA, the CDR3 is TGTGCCAGCAGCCACTCCAAAACCGGGACTGGGCAAGAGACCCAGTACTTC.

This clonotype was detected only a few times. The rearrangement links TRBV19 to TRBJ2-1, with 7 nucleotides matching TRBD2. This CDR3 comprises 14 residues. Germline-derived CDR1 and CDR2 are LNHDA and SQIVND (reference sequence). Germline trimming cut 3 bases from V and 7 bases from J; bases unmatched to any gene: 6. The CDR3 reads CASSIAGVRNEQFF. The CDR3 DNA reads TGTGCCAGTAGTATTGCGGGAGTAAGAAATGAGCAGTTCTTC.

The V call is TRBV3-1, the J call TRBJ2-1, with a possible D match to TRBD2 (6 bases). Germline V gives CDR1 LGHDT, CDR2 YNNKEL (reference sequence). The CDR3 length is 16 residues. Deletions cut 1 base from V and 2 bases from J, with 12 bases between. In nucleotides, the CDR3 is TGTGCCAGCAGCCAAGGAGGCGGGGTCACCTACAATGAGCAGTTCTTC. Translating gives CASSQGGGVTYNEQFF.

The sample holds many counts of this clonotype. The chain employs TRBV29-1 and TRBJ1-5; possible D gene TRBD1, 5 bases. The germline V gene encodes CDR1 SQVTM and CDR2 ANQGSEA. The V end lost 2 bases, the J end lost 7 bases, and 12 bases lay between the germline ends. CDR3 length: 13 residues. CDR3 protein: CSVEQGNGQPQHF. In DNA, the CDR3 is TGCAGCGTTGAACAGGGTAATGGGCAGCCCCAGCATTTT.

Many counts were recorded for this clonotype. V and J are TRBV28 and TRBJ2-7, with D possibly called TRBD1 or TRBD2 (6 bases each). From germline, CDR1 is MDHEN and CDR2 SYDVKM. Trimming left V 5 bases short and J 4 bases short, with 21 bases between. The CDR3 runs 16 residues. In nucleotides, the CDR3 is TGTGCCAGCAGTGGGAGTACCCGGGGGCAGAGATACGAGCAGTACTTC. Translating gives CASSGSTRGQRYEQYF.

The CDR3 loop reads CASTAPEGLAVTYEQYF. The CDR3 region has the DNA TGTGCCAGCACCGCTCCCGAAGGACTAGCGGTCACCTACGAGCAGTACTTC. The chain joins TRBV6-2 or TRBV6-3 to TRBJ2-7, with 10 bases fitting TRBD2. The CDR3 contains 17 residues. V trimming: 7 bases; J trimming: 2 bases; junction bases outside the gene matches: 14. Germline lookup yields CDR1 MNHEY and CDR2 SVGEGT.

Ten or more counts support this clonotype. The chain couples TRBV28 to TRBJ1-6; 8 bases match TRBD1. Looked up from germline, CDR1 is MDHEN and CDR2 is SYDVKM. Losses at the gene ends were 6 bases for V and 10 bases for J; bases not matched to a gene: 14. The CDR3 sequence is 16 residues long. The CDR3 DNA sequence: TGTGCCAGCAGCCCTCAAGGACAGGGACGTGGATCACCCCTCCACTTT. Translation: CASSPQGQGRGSPLHF.